A selection of T cell receptor beta chains follows, all from one sample in a study of response to subunit inactivated influenza vaccine. TCRdb reprocessed the RT-PCR reads with MiXCR, giving one entry per CDR3 protein. The profile covers hundreds of thousands of distinct CDR3 sequences, with 16% appearing a single time and about 3% taken by the ten largest. Sequencing was performed on CD4+ T cells sorted from PBMCs, taken approximately 25 months after vaccination. These receptors all stem from a man aged 50 to 69 who received an inactivated influenza vaccine. CDR3s include the opening cysteine and the closing phenylalanine or tryptophan. D genes are given only for firm matches. Clone size is not always given. Where it is, it says once, few, many or a class for expanded clones.

many	TRBV5-1	TRBJ2-5	NA	CASSLAGETQYF	TGTGCCAGCAGCTTAGCAGGGGAGACCCAGTACTTC
NA	TRBV7-8	TRBJ2-2	TRBD2	CASRGTSARIPGELFF	TGTGCCAGCAGAGGGACTAGCGCGAGAATACCCGGGGAGCTGTTTTTT
NA	TRBV3-1	TRBJ2-2	NA	CASTPGPGTGELFF	TGTGCCAGCACACCGGGACCCGGGACCGGGGAGCTGTTTTTT
NA	TRBV15	TRBJ2-7	TRBD2	CATSRGGLAGIYEQYF	TGTGCCACCAGCAGAGGCGGACTAGCGGGGATTTACGAGCAGTACTTC
few	TRBV11-2	TRBJ1-2	NA	CASSLDQEGMRGYTF	TGTGCCAGCAGCTTAGATCAGGAGGGGATGAGGGGCTACACCTTC
few	TRBV5-1	TRBJ2-3	NA	CASSLGGGGNTDTQYF	TGCGCCAGCAGCTTGGGAGGCGGAGGGAACACAGATACGCAGTATTTT
few	TRBV3-1	TRBJ2-3	NA	CASSPSGRITDTQYF	TGTGCCAGCAGCCCCTCGGGCAGAATCACAGATACGCAGTATTTT
NA	TRBV5-1	TRBJ2-3	TRBD2	CASSLGLAGGASTDTQYF	TGCGCCAGCAGTTTAGGACTAGCGGGAGGCGCCAGCACAGATACGCAGTATTTT
many	TRBV6-1	TRBJ2-2	NA	CASTQTRGYTGELFF	TGTGCCAGCACGCAGACCAGGGGCTATACCGGGGAGCTGTTTTTT
NA	TRBV29-1	TRBJ2-7	NA	CSACERRGRRGDEQYF	TGCAGCGCTTGCGAAAGGCGCGGGCGAAGGGGGGACGAGCAGTACTTC